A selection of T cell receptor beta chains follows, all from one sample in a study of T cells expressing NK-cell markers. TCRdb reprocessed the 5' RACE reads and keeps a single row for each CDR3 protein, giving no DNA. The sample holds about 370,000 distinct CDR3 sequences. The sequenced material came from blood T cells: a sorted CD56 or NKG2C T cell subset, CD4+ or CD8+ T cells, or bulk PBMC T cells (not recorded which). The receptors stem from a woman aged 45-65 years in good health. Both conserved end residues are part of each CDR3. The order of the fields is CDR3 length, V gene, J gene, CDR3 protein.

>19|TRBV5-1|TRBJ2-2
CASSLSSGRLRGSTGELFF
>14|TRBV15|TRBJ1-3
CAIQDEKIGNTIYF
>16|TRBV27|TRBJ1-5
CASSPFGRGSGQPQHF
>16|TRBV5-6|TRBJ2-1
CASSTLAGAQFDEQFF
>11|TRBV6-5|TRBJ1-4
CASGTVEKLFF
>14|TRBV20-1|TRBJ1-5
CSARGGPARQPQHF
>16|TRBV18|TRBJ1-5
CASSPLGVRSNQPQHF
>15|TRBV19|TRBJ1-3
CASRSTGTAGNTIYF
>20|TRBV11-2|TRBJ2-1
CASSLGSSPGTHPKFNEQFF
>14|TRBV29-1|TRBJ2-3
CSVDEDRVADTQYF
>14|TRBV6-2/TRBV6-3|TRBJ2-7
CASSYPSKRGEQYF
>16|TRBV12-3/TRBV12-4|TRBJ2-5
CASNLNIGGLGETQYF
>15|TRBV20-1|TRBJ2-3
CSARDFSRSTDTQYF
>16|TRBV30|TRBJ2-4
CAWSPELAAGGFIQYF
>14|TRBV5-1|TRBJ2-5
CASRRGGREETQYF
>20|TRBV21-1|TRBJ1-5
CASSKDPPGQGATSNQPQHF
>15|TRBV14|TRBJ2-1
CASSSSRIPGNEQFF
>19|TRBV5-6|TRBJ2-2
CASSSTYSGRFRSTGELFF
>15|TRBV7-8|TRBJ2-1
CASSGIAGVSNEQFF
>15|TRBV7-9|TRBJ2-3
CASSLRRDPTDTQYF
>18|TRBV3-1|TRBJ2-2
CASSQVGSGSVGTGELFF
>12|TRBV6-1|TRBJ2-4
CASSYSLHIQYF
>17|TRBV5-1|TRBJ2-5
CASSSINDDRPHGTQYF
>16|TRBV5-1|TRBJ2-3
CASSLAGGSVRDTQYF
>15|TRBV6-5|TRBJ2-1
CASSYSAGTHNEQFF
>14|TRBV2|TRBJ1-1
CASSETTAPHEAFF
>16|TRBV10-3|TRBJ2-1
CAISEGGGNNWDEQFF
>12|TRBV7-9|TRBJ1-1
CASSLEPPRAFF
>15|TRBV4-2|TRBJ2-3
CASSPRESGADTQYF
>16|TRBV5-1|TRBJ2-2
CASSLGTLPNTGELFF
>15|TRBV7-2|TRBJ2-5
CASSADFVGIETQYF
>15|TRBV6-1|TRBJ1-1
CASSEPGRLSTEAFF
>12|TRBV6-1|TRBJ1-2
CASRDFNYGYTF
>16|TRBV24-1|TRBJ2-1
CATSDSRLSGYNEQFF
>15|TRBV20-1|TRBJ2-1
CSATARGQGHNEQFF
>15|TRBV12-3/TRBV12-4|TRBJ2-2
CASNEGQGETGELFF
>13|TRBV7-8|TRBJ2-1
CASSLVDRGVQFF
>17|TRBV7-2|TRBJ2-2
CASSHHRVAGDTGELFF
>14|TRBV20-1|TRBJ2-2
CSARDPFRGGELFF
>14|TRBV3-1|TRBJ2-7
CASTSVDSPYEQYF
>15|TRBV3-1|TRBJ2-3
CASSQRTGQGMTQYF
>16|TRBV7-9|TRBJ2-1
CASSSFAGGEYNEQFF
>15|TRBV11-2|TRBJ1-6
CASTDLSSYNSPLHF
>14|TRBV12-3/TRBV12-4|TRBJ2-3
CASTVLAGTDTQYF
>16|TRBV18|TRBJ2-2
CASSRTSGKNTGELFF
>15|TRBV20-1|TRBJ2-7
CSARDRLAGEYEQYF
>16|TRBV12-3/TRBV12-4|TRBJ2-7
CASTLPPAGGPYEQYF
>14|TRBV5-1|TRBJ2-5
CASSSTGLGETQYF
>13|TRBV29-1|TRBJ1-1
CSVTGRGNTEAFF
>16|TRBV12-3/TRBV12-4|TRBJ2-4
CASSLELTGAKNIQYF
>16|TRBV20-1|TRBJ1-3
CSAQAWDSDVGNTIYF
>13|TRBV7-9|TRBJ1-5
CASSEGGTQPQHF
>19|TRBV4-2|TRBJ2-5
CASSQEGALAGDLRETQYF